This is a list of T cell receptor beta chains from one sample in a study of blood T cells in healthy people across ages. TCRdb itself ran the 5' RACE reads through MiXCR, one entry per CDR3 protein. The sample has around 990,000 distinct CDR3 sequences; 35% to 40% are singletons. The sample was blood. Receptor source: a man younger than 35 in good health. The CDR3 runs from the conserved cysteine through the conserved F or W. A D gene is named only where the DNA matches it firmly. Some rows mark clone size as missing; the rest say once, few, many or name a class of expanded clone.

CDR3 DNA,CDR3 protein,D gene,V gene,clone size,J gene,CDR3 length
TGTGCCAGCAGTGGGAGGGGGACACTAGGGGGCTACACCTTC,CASSGRGTLGGYTF,NA,TRBV6-5,few,TRBJ1-2,14
TGTGCCAGCTCCCAGAACAGGGAAAGTAACTACGAGCAGTACTTC,CASSQNRESNYEQYF,NA,TRBV18,NA,TRBJ2-7,15
TGTGCCAGCAGCCAACGGGACAGGGGAATAGATACGCAGTATTTT,CASSQRDRGIDTQYF,TRBD1,TRBV2,few,TRBJ2-3,15
TGTGCCAGCAGTTACAGGACAGGGGTGGACACTGAAGCTTTCTTT,CASSYRTGVDTEAFF,TRBD1,TRBV6-5,NA,TRBJ1-1,15
TGTGCCAGCAGCCAGCCGGGACTAGGAGACAATGAGCAGTTCTTC,CASSQPGLGDNEQFF,TRBD2,TRBV3-1,NA,TRBJ2-1,15
TGTGCTAGTGGCAAGACAGGGGAGCGAGAGACCCAGTACTTC,CASGKTGERETQYF,TRBD1,TRBV12-5,NA,TRBJ2-5,14
TGCGCCAGCAGCCAAGAGGGACAGGGGGAGGATGAAAAACTGTTTTTT,CASSQEGQGEDEKLFF,TRBD1,TRBV4-3,NA,TRBJ1-4,16
TGCAGTGCTAGAGATGGCGCCCAGGGGGCGCTGAATGAGCAGTTCTTC,CSARDGAQGALNEQFF,TRBD1,TRBV20-1,few,TRBJ2-1,16
TGCAGCGTTGAACGTACCCGGGCGTATTTT,CSVERTRAYF,NA,TRBV29-1,few,TRBJ2-3,10
TGTGCCAGCAGCCGAACTAGCGGGGGCCCGCTACCCTACGAGCAGTACTTC,CASSRTSGGPLPYEQYF,TRBD2,TRBV11-1,few,TRBJ2-7,17
TGTGCCACCAGTGATTTCAGGGCGGGGGGCACAGATACGCAGTATTTT,CATSDFRAGGTDTQYF,TRBD2,TRBV24-1,NA,TRBJ2-3,16
TGTACCAGCAGCGATTACAGTGCGGGTCAGCCCCAGCATTTT,CTSSDYSAGQPQHF,NA,TRBV2,NA,TRBJ1-5,14
TGTGCCAGCAGCGTAGACCCAGTAATCACAGATACGCAGTATTTT,CASSVDPVITDTQYF,NA,TRBV9,NA,TRBJ2-3,15
TGTGCCAGCAGCCCACCTGGACAGGGGTCCAATGAGCAGTACTTC,CASSPPGQGSNEQYF,TRBD1,TRBV11-2,once,TRBJ2-5,15
TGCAGTGCGCTCTATAGGGCCATGGGCTACACCTTC,CSALYRAMGYTF,NA,TRBV20-1,few,TRBJ1-2,12
TGTGCCAGCAGGGACCCCTGGAGTTCCTACGAGCAGTACTTC,CASRDPWSSYEQYF,NA,TRBV6-1,NA,TRBJ2-7,14
TGTGCCAGCAGTTACCGGGGAGTGATTGGGAATGAGCAGTTCTTC,CASSYRGVIGNEQFF,NA,TRBV6-2/TRBV6-3,few,TRBJ2-1,15
TGTGCCAGCAGTCACCTAGCGGGGGATCGTACCGGGGAGCTGTTTTTT,CASSHLAGDRTGELFF,TRBD2,TRBV6-1,few,TRBJ2-2,16